The source of this T cell receptor beta chain is a study of T-cell memory formation after mild COVID-19. In TCRdb, the 5' RACE reads were re-called with MiXCR into one record per CDR3 protein. This table has a few hundred thousand distinct CDR3 sequences, roughly 15% appearing once. CDR1 is KGHDR and CDR2 is SFDVKD in the germline V gene. CDR3 size: 14 residues. V shed 6 bases and J shed 0 bases, with 8 bases lying between them. The sequence was obtained from a man aged 18-30 years who had mild COVID-19 (a few samples of this study predate the infection). Cell type and time point are not known. Sequencing was done on a sample of PBMCs or a T cell subset sorted from them (not recorded which). The gene calls are TRBV24-1 and TRBJ2-1; D remains unclear. CDR3 amino acids: CATSPGSSYNEQFF. The CDR3 DNA is TGTGCCACCAGTCCCGGCAGCTCCTACAATGAGCAGTTCTTC.